This T cell receptor beta chain was captured in a study of blood T cell repertoires in COVID-19. Study background: Samples of COVID-19 (acute and convalescent) were obtained from the United States, Italy and Spain. PBMCs, B-cell-depleted T cells, or T cells provided the cDNA or gDNA that made up the material.

Per the authors' pipeline: Amplification from reference gene primers served as the basis for estimated nucleated cell counts. Using immunoSEQ multiplex PCR, the repertoire was profiled, and TCRdb retains in-frame clones only, with some absent. V and J calls and clone size are as listed in that table; D and trimming were resolved from the DNA. The sample yields under 250,000 clones, roughly 80% seen once. This CDR3 has 19 residues. V was shortened by 0 bases and J by 0 bases, with 15 bases between the two germline ends. The germline V gene encodes CDR1 LGHNA and CDR2 YNFKEQ. This clonotype originated in a woman aged 60-70 years who had recovered from COVID-19. The chain is built from TRBV4-2 and TRBJ2-6; D perhaps matches TRBD1 (6 bases). Sequences were obtained from peripheral blood. The CDR3 nucleotides are TGTGCCAGCAGCCAAGACAGGGGCCTCCCCGCCTCTGGGGCCAACGTCCTGACTTTC. It yields the protein CASSQDRGLPASGANVLTF.